The rows below give T cell receptor beta chains drawn from one sample of a study of tumor and adjacent non-tumor tissue in lung cancer. TCRdb reanalysed the multiplex PCR reads using MiXCR and keeps one entry per CDR3 protein. The table shows 120,000 to 150,000 distinct CDR3 sequences, with approximately 64% occurring only once. The specimen was lung tumor tissue. The receptors originated from a man aged 60 to 75 with small cell lung cancer. CDR3s include the opening cysteine and the closing phenylalanine or tryptophan. D genes are given only for firm matches. Size is omitted from some rows. Given values are once, few, many or a class for expanded clones.

TRBJ1-1,TRBV11-3,once,.,TGTGCCAGCAGCTCGAGACAGATGAACACTGAAGCTTTCTTT,CASSSRQMNTEAFF
TRBJ2-6,TRBV6-1,many,.,TGTGCCAGCAGTGGTCGTACCGGGGGACGGTCCTCTGGGGCCAACGTCCTGACTTTC,CASSGRTGGRSSGANVLTF
TRBJ1-2,TRBV20-1,.,.,TGCAGTGCTCGAACAGAGGCGAGGGGCTACACCTTC,CSARTEARGYTF
TRBJ2-1,TRBV20-1,.,TRBD2,TGCAGTGCTGCCATCTGGACTAGCGGGAAGAATGAGCAGTTCTTC,CSAAIWTSGKNEQFF
TRBJ2-1,TRBV20-1,many,.,TGCAGTGCTAGAAAAGGGTGGAATGAGCAGTTCTTC,CSARKGWNEQFF
TRBJ2-7,TRBV28,once,.,TGTGCCAGCAGTGTAACTAGCTGGAGAGTCCAGTTC,CASSVTSWRVQF
TRBJ2-2,TRBV4-2,few,.,TGTGCCAGCAGCCAAGACCCCGGAGGGAACCCCTTAGGGCCCGGGGAGCTGTTTTTT,CASSQDPGGNPLGPGELFF
TRBJ2-5,TRBV12-3/TRBV12-4,many,TRBD2,TGTGCCAGCAGTCCCGGGACTAGCGGGAGCCGAGAGACCCAGTACTTC,CASSPGTSGSRETQYF
TRBJ1-1,TRBV5-4,once,.,TGTGCCAGCAGCTCTCAGGGGTTTACTGAAGCTTTCTTC,CASSSQGFTEAFF
TRBJ2-3,TRBV11-1,.,.,TGTACCAGCAGCGTAGCCATGGCAGTGGCCAGGGCAGATACGCAGTATTTT,CTSSVAMAVARADTQYF
TRBJ2-1,TRBV5-6,.,.,TGTGCCAGCAGCTTACGAGTTAGCAATGTGCAGTTCTTC,CASSLRVSNVQFF
TRBJ2-1,TRBV11-3,.,.,TGTGCCAGCAGGCTCCGGTGGAGCCAGCCGGTGAGTGAGCAGTTCTTC,CASRLRWSQPVSEQFF
TRBJ2-1,TRBV30,many,.,TGTGCCTGGAGTGTAAGGCCTCATGTTTGGGGGAATGAGCAGTTCTTC,CAWSVRPHVWGNEQFF
TRBJ2-1,TRBV6-2/TRBV6-3,.,.,TGTGCCAGCAGCTACTTGACGAACACCAATGGGCAGTTCTTC,CASSYLTNTNGQFF
TRBJ2-1,TRBV20-1,.,TRBD2,TGCAGTGCTAGAAAGCTAGCGGGAGGCAGTGAGCAGTTCTTC,CSARKLAGGSEQFF
TRBJ1-2,TRBV6-1,many,.,TGTGCCAGCAGTAGACAGGCCTATGGCTACACCTTC,CASSRQAYGYTF
TRBJ2-3,TRBV29-1,.,.,TGCAGCGTTGAACGAGGAAGCGCAGATATGCAGTATTTT,CSVERGSADMQYF
TRBJ1-4,TRBV6-5,.,.,TGTGCCAGCACCACCAAGAATTCAGCAACTAATGGAGAACTGTTTTTT,CASTTKNSATNGELFF
TRBJ2-4,TRBV7-9,.,.,TGTGCCAGCGGCCGGACCCCGGGGGACATTCAGTACTTC,CASGRTPGDIQYF